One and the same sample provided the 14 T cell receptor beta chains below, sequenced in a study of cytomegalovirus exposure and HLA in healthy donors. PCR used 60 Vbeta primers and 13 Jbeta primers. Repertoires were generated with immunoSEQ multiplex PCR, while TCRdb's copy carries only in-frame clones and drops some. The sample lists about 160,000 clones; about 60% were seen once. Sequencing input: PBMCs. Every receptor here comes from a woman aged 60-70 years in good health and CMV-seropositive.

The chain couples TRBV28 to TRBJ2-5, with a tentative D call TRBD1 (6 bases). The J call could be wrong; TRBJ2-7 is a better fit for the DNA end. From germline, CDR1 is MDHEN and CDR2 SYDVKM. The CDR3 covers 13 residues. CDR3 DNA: TGTGCCAGCAGTTTAATCAGGGGCAACGAGCAGTACTTC. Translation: CASSLIRGNEQYF.

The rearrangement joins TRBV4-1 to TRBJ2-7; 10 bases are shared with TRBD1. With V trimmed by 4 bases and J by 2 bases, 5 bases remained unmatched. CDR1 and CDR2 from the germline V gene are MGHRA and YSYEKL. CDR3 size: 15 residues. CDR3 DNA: TGCGCCAGCAGCCGGGGACAGGGGTCAGCCTACGAGCAGTACTTC. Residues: CASSRGQGSAYEQYF.

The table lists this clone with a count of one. The CDR3 nucleotides read TGTGCCTGGAGTCCCGACAGGGGGAATAGCAATCAGCCCCAGCATTTT. Translated: CAWSPDRGNSNQPQHF. The rearrangement joins TRBV30 to TRBJ1-5, with 9 nucleotides matching TRBD1. CDR1 is GTSNPN and CDR2 is SVGIG in the germline V gene (reference sequence). With V trimmed by 2 bases and J by 0 bases, 5 bases remained unmatched. The CDR3 extends over 16 amino acids.

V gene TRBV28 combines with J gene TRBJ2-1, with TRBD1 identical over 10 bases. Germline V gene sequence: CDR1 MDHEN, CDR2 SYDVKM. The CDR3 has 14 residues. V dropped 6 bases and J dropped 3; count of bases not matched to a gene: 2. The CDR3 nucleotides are TGTGCCAGCAGACGGACAGGGGGCTACAATGAGCAGTTCTTC. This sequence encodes CASRRTGGYNEQFF.

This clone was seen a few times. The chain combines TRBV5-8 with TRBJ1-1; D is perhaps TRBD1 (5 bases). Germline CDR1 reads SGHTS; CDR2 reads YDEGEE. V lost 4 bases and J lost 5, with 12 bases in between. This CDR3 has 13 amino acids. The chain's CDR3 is CASSMQGGTEAFF. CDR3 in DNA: TGTGCCAGCAGCATGCAGGGAGGAACTGAAGCTTTCTTT. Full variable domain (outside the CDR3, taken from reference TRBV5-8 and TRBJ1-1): EAGVTQSPTHLIKTRGQQATLRCSPISGHTSVYWYQQALGLGLQFLLWYDEGEERNRGNFPPRFSGRQFPNYSSELNVNALELEDSALYLCASSMQGGTEAFFGQGTRLTVV.

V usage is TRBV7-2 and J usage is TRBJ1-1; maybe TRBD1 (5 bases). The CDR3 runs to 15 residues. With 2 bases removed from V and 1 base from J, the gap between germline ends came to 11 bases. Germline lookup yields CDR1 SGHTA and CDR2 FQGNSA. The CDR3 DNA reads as TGTGCCAGCAGCTTACTTAACACAGGGAACACTGAAGCTTTCTTT. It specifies CASSLLNTGNTEAFF. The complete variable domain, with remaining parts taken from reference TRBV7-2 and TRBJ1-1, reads GAGVSQSPSNKVTEKGKDVELRCDPISGHTALYWYRQSLGQGLEFLIYFQGNSAPDKSGLPSDRFSAERTGGSVSTLTIQRTQQEDSAVYLCASSLLNTGNTEAFFGQGTRLTVV.

In DNA, the CDR3 is TGCAGCGTTGTGGACAAGTCCTACGAGCAGTACTTC. Residues: CSVVDKSYEQYF. The chain uses TRBV29-1 and TRBJ2-7, with D possibly TRBD1 on 5 matching bases. Germline CDR1 reads SQVTM; CDR2 reads ANQGSEA. The CDR3 is 12 residues long. Trimming shortened V by 4 bases and J by 1 base, and 8 bases separated the two germline ends.

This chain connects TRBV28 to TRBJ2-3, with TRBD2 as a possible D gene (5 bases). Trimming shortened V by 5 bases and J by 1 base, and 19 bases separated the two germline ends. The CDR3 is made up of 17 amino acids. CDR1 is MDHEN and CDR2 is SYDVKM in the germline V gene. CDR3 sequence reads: CASSKHGLALGTDTQYF. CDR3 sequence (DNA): TGTGCCAGCAGTAAACATGGGCTAGCCCTCGGCACAGATACGCAGTATTTT.

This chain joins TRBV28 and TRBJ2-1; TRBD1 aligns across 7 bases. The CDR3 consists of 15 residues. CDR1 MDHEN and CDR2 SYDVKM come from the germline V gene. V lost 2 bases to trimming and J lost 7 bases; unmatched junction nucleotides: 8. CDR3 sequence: CASSLPYRGRNEQFF. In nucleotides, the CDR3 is TGTGCCAGCAGTTTACCCTACAGGGGTCGGAATGAGCAGTTCTTC.

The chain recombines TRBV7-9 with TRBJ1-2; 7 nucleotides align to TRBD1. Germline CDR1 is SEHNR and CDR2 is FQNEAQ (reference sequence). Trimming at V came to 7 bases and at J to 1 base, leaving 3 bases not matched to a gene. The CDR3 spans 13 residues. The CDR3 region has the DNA TGTGCCAGCACCACAGGGGTTAACTATGGCTACACCTTC. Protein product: CASTTGVNYGYTF.

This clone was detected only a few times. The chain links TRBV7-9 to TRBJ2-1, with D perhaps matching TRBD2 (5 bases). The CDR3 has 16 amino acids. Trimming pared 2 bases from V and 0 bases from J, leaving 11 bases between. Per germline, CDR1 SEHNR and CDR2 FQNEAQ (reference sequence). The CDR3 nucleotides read TGTGCCAGCAGCTTAACGGGGTTGGCCTCCTACAATGAGCAGTTCTTC. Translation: CASSLTGLASYNEQFF. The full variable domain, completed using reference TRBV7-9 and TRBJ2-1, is DTGVSQNPRHKITKRGQNVTFRCDPISEHNRLYWYRQTLGQGPEFLTYFQNEAQLEKSRLLSDRFSAERPKGSFSTLEIQRTEQGDSAMYLCASSLTGLASYNEQFFGPGTRLTVL.

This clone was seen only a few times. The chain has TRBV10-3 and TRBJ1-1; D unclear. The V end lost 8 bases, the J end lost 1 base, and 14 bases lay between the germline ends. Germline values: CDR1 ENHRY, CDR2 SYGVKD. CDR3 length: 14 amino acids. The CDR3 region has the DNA TGTGCCATCGGACGACAAGAGGGGAACACTGAAGCTTTCTTT. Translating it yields CAIGRQEGNTEAFF.

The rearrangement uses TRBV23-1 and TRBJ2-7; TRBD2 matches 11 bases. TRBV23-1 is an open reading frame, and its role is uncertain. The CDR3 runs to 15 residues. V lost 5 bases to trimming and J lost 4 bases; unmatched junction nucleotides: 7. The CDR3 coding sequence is TGCGCCAGCAGTGATAGCGGGAGGGCAAGATACGAGCAGTACTTC. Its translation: CASSDSGRARYEQYF.

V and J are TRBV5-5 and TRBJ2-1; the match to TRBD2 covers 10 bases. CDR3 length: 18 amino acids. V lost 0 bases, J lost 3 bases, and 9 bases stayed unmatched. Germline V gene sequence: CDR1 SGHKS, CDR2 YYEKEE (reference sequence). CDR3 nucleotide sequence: TGTGCCAGCAGCTTGGAGCCTAGCGGGAGTTACGACTACAATGAGCAGTTCTTC. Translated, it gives CASSLEPSGSYDYNEQFF.